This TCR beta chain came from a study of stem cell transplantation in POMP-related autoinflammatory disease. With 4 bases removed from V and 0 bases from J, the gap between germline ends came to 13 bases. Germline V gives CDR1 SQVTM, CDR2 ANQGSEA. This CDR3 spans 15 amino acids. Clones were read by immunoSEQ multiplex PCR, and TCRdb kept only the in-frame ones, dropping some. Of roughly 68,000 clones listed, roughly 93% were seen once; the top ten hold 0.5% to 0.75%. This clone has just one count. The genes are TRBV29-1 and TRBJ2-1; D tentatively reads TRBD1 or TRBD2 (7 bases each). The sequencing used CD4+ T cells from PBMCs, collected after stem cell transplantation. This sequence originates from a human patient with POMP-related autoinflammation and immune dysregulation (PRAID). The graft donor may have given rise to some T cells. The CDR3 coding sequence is TGCAGCGTTGTCAGGGGGGGAGACTCCTACAATGAGCAGTTCTTC. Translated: CSVVRGGDSYNEQFF.